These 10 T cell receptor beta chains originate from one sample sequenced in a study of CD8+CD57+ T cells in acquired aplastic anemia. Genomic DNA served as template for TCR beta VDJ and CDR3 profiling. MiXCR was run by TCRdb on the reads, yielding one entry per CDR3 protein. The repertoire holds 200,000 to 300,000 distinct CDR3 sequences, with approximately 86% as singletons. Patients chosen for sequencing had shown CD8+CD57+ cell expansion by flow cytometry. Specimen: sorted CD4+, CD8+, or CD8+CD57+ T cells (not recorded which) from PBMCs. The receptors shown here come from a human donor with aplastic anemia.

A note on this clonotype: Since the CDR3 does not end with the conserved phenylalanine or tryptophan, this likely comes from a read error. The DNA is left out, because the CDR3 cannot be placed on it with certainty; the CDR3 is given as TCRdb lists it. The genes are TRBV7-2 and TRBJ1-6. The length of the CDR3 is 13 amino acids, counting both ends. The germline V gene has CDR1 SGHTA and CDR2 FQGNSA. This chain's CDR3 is CASSLSSGSGDTQ.

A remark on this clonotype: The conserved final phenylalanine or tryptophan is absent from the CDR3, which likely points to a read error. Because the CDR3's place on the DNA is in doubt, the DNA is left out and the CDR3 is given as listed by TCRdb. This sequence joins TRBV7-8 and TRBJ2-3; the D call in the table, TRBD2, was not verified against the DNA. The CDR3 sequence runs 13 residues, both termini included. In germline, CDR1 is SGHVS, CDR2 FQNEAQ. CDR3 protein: CASGFGGTPAKQY.

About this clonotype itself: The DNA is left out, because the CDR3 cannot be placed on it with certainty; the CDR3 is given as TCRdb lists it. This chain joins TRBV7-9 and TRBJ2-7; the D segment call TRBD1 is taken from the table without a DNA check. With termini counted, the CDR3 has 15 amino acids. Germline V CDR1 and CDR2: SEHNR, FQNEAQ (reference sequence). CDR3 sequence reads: CASSLLAGALFFGYV.

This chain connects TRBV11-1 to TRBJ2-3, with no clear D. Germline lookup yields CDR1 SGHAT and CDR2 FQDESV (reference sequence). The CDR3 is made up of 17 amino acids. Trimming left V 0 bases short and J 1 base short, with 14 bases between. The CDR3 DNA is TGTGCCAGCAGCTTAGCGCTCTCACCCCTTGGCACAGATACGCAGTATTTT. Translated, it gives CASSLALSPLGTDTQYF. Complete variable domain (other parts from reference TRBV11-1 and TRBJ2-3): EAEVAQSPRYKITEKSQAVAFWCDPISGHATLYWYRQILGQGPELLVQFQDESVVDDSQLPKDRFSAERLKGVDSTLKIQPAELGDSAMYLCASSLALSPLGTDTQYFGPGTRLTVL.

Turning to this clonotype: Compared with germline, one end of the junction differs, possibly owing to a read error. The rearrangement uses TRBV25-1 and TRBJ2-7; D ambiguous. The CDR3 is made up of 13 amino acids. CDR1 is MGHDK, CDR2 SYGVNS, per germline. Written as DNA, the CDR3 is TGCGCCAGCAGTGAGGTCCGGTCAGACGAGCAGTACTTC. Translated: CASSEVRSDEQYF.

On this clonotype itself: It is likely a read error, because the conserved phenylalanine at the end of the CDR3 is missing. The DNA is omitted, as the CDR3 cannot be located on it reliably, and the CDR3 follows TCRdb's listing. Here the CDR3 reads CASSPGPGDHTYT. The genes are TRBV7-9 and TRBJ2-1; the table's D gene call, TRBD1, was not cross checked with the DNA. Both ends counted, the CDR3 spans 13 residues. Germline loops: CDR1 SEHNR, CDR2 FQNEAQ (reference sequence).

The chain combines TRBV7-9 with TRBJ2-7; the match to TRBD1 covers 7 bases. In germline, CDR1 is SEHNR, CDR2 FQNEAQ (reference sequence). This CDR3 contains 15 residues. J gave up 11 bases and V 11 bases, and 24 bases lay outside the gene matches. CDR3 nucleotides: TGTGCCGGACAGGTAACTAGGGAGAGCCTGAGTGAGGAGTACGTC. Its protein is CAGQVTRESLSEEYV.

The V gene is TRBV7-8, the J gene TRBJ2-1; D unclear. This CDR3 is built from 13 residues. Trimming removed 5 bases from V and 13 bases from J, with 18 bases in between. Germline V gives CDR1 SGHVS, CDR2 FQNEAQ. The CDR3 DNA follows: TGTGCCAGCAGCGATGAGGCGAACGGTGCACAGTTCTTC. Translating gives CASSDEANGAQFF.

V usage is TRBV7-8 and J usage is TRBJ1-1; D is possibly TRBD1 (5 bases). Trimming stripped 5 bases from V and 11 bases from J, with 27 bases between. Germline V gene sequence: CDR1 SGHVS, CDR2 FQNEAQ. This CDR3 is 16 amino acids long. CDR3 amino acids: CASSLDPSGTNISAFF. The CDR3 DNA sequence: TGTGCCAGCAGCCTAGATCCAAGCGGGACGAACATTTCCGCTTTCTTT. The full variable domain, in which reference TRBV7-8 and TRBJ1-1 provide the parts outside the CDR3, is GAGVSQSPRYKVAKRGQDVALRCDPISGHVSLFWYQQALGQGPEFLTYFQNEAQLDKSGLPSDRFFAERPEGSVSTLKIQRTQQEDSAVYLCASSLDPSGTNISAFFGQGTRLTVV.

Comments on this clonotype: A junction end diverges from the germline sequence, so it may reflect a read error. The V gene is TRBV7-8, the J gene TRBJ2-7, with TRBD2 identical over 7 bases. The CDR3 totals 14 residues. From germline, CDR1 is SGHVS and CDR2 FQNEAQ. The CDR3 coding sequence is TGTGCCACCAGCGGACCGGGAGGAGCCTACGCGCAGTACTTC. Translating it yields CATSGPGGAYAQYF. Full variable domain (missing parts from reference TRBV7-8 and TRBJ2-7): GAGVSQSPRYKVAKRGQDVALRCDPISGHVSLFWYQQALGQGPEFLTYFQNEAQLDKSGLPSDRFFAERPEGSVSTLKIQRTQQEDSAVYLCATSGPGGAYAQYFGPGTRLTVT.